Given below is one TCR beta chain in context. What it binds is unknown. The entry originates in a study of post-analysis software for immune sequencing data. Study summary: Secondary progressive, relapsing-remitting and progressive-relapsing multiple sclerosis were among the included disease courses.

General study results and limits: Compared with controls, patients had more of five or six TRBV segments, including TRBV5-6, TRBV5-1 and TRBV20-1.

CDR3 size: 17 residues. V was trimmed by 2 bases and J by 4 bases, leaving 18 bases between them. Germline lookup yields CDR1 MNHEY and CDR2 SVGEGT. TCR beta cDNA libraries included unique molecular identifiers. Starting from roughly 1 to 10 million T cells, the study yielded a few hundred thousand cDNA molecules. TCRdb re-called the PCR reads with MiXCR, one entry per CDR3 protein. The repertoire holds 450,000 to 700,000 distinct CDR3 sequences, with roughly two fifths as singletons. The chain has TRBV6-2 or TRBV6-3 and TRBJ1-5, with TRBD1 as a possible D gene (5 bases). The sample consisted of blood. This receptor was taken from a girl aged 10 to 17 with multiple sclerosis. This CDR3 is CASSYGAGSTWNQPQHF. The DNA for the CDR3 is TGTGCCAGCAGTTACGGGGCGGGCAGCACTTGGAATCAGCCCCAGCATTTT.